Below, one T cell receptor beta chain is given with its context. This clone was picked up a small number of times. This clone's antigen is unknown. Base qualities are missing; no much larger clone stands one base away. This sample was taken from a study of OX40 agonist ivuxolimab in advanced cancers. Some background on the complete study: Ivuxolimab was a fully human IgG2 agonistic monoclonal antibody targeting the costimulatory receptor OX40 (CD134). Prior anti-PD-1, anti-PD-L1 or anti-CTLA-4 therapy was permitted, and approximately 41% of dose-escalation patients had received checkpoint inhibitors. Intravenous ivuxolimab was administered to patients every 2 weeks at six dose levels: 0.01, 0.1, 0.3, 1.5, 3 and 10 mg/kg. Of the roughly 54 dose-escalation patients, hepatocellular carcinoma was present in about 20, melanoma in around 15, renal cell carcinoma in 9 and head and neck cancer in 9. A male proportion of roughly 80% and a mean age of approximately 61 years, ranging from 23 to 79, were recorded for the dose-escalation cohort. Partial responses occurred in three dose-escalation patients, of whom one had hepatocellular carcinoma and two had cutaneous melanoma. The monotherapy dose-escalation portion (N of about 50 patients) of the phase I ivuxolimab trial is reported in the paper. Peripheral TCRbeta sequencing aimed to test whether ivuxolimab altered TCR sequence diversity and caused clonal T-cell expansion.

The paper's findings and limits, for the study overall: Partial responders in the 0.1-3.0 mg/kg groups had among the lowest normalized peripheral clonal expansion, especially among CD8+ T cells. At doses of 0.1 to 3.0 mg/kg, clonal expansion of both CD4+ and CD8+ blood T cells was observed from baseline to week 6. After ivuxolimab, CD8+ T cells had more expanded clones than CD4+ T cells on average. Low levels of normalized T-cell clonal expansion were also shown by some nonresponding patients. Which antigens the clonally expanded peripheral T cells were specific for was not determined.

Patients with autoimmune disease history or receiving systemic immunosuppression were excluded from the trial. In every dose cohort, peripheral blood was drawn for TCR sequencing at baseline, cycle 4 day 1, and cycle 7 day 1. The samples were taken from a phase I, first-in-human, multicenter, open-label dose-escalation trial of ivuxolimab. Adults with locally advanced or metastatic head and neck squamous cell, hepatocellular, melanoma or renal cell carcinoma were enrolled in the trial. Before TCR sequencing, CD4+ and CD8+ T cells were separately sorted from peripheral blood. From the cysteine through the phenylalanine, the CDR3 covers 12 amino acids. Of the read, only the CDR3 DNA is kept; its 36 bases are in frame from base 1. Sequences SGDLS (CDR1) and YYNGEE (CDR2) are obtained from the germline V gene. V drops 0 bases and J drops 9 bases, leaving 4 bases in between. Genomic DNA was extracted from sorted cells for sequencing of the TCRbeta CDR3 region. The immunoSEQ Assay was used for sequencing of TCRbeta CDR3 regions. TCRdb retrieved this table from immuneACCESS and kept in-frame rearrangements only. Not all clones are present; in checked studies, unresolved V genes account for under half, and no reason is known for the remainder. This sample is represented by roughly 48,000 clones; 60% to 80% of them were singletons. 6.5% to 9.5% of the sample is held by the ten biggest clonotypes.

This TCR came from an adult with an advanced solid tumor such as melanoma, head and neck, liver or kidney cancer. Recombination linked TRBV9 to TRBJ1-6; the D segment cannot be called with confidence. The source material was CD4+ or CD8+ T cells sorted from blood, sampled in a trial of the OX40 agonist ivuxolimab. The encoded CDR3 is CASSVAGSPLHF. The sequence in DNA is TGTGCCAGCAGCGTAGCTGGTTCACCCCTCCACTTT.